Below are 29 T cell receptor beta chains sequenced from a single sample in a study of Ad26.COV2.S vaccination and SARS-CoV-2 variants (TCRdb year 2021). The library was obtained by the immunoSEQ multiplex PCR assay. TCRdb mirrors the immuneACCESS table, restricted to in-frame sequences. Some clones are absent from its copies; in checked studies, under half trace to an unresolved V gene, and the reason for the others is unknown. The sample table records over 110,000 clones; roughly 89% of these occur just once. More than 4.5% of the sample comes from the top ten. The time point label of this sample denotes: individuals recovered from natural SARS-CoV-2 infection. This specimen was peripheral blood, taken after recovery from COVID-19. All receptors derive from a human donor who had recovered from COVID-19.

The chain uses TRBV30 and TRBJ2-1, with 8 bases lining up with TRBD2. V trimming: 0 bases; J trimming: 0 bases; junction bases outside the gene matches: 7. This CDR3 has 17 residues. The germline V gene has CDR1 GTSNPN and CDR2 SVGIG (reference sequence). CDR3 protein: CAWSVLSGASSYNEQFF. For the CDR3, the DNA is TGTGCCTGGAGTGTACTTAGCGGGGCTAGCTCCTACAATGAGCAGTTCTTC.

The CDR3 DNA is TGCGCCAGCAGCTCCACCGGACAGGGGTTGGACACCGGGGAGCTGTTTTTT. This gives the protein CASSSTGQGLDTGELFF. The chain uses TRBV5-1 and TRBJ2-2, with 9 bases identical to TRBD1. Germline CDR1 is SGHRS and CDR2 is YFSETQ. V was clipped by 3 bases and J by 3 bases; unmatched bases: 9. The CDR3 spans 17 residues.

The rearrangement links TRBV4-3 to TRBJ2-5; 11 nucleotides agree with TRBD1. The length of the CDR3 is 17 residues. The trim removed 3 bases at V and 5 bases at J, leaving 11 bases unmatched. Germline-derived CDR1 and CDR2 are LGHNA and YSLEER. CDR3 sequence reads: CASSQDRGRFGTETQYF. CDR3 in DNA: TGCGCCAGCAGCCAGGACAGGGGGCGGTTTGGGACGGAGACCCAGTACTTC.

The rearrangement joins TRBV6-2 or TRBV6-3 to TRBJ1-5; the D gene is possibly TRBD1 (5 bases). Germline lookup yields CDR1 MNHEY and CDR2 SVGEGT. Trimming removed 5 bases from V and 3 bases from J, with 8 bases in between. The CDR3 length is 13 residues. The CDR3 protein is CASSRQSNQPQHF. The CDR3 DNA is TGTGCCAGCAGTCGACAGTCCAATCAGCCCCAGCATTTT.

This clone was seen more than once but under ten times. The chain recombines TRBV7-9 with TRBJ2-7, with 8 bases lining up with TRBD1. This CDR3 comprises 13 residues. Per the germline V gene, CDR1 is SEHNR and CDR2 is FQNEAQ (reference sequence). The trim removed 5 bases at V and 12 bases at J, leaving 12 bases unmatched. This chain's CDR3 is CASSHRSGQGVYF. CDR3 in DNA: TGTGCCAGCAGCCATAGGTCTGGACAGGGTGTGTACTTC.

The chain combines TRBV3-1 (or the pseudogene TRBV3-2) with TRBJ1-2; tentatively, D is TRBD1 (6 bases). Germline loops: CDR1 LGHDT, CDR2 YNNKEL (reference sequence). CDR3 length equals 13 residues. The V and J ends lost 3 bases and 8 bases respectively, with 13 bases between them. The CDR3 DNA sequence: TGTGCCAGCAGCCACGACGGGACAATGGGCTACACCTTC. Amino acid sequence: CASSHDGTMGYTF.

CDR3 coding DNA: TGTGCCAGCAGTTTCTCAGGGGCCGTGCTTGAGACCCAGTACTTC. It encodes CASSFSGAVLETQYF. The rearrangement joins TRBV28 to TRBJ2-5; tentatively, D is TRBD1 (6 bases). V was shortened by 3 bases and J by 5 bases, with 16 bases between the two germline ends. CDR1 and CDR2 (germline): MDHEN, SYDVKM. This CDR3 is 15 amino acids long. Using reference TRBV28 and TRBJ2-5 for the parts outside the CDR3, the full variable domain is DVKVTQSSRYLVKRTGEKVFLECVQDMDHENMFWYRQDPGLGLRLIYFSYDVKMKEKGDIPEGYSVSREKKERFSLILESASTNQTSMYLCASSFSGAVLETQYFGPGTRLLVL.

The J gene is TRBJ1-3, the V gene TRBV7-9, with 7 bases aligning to TRBD1. Germline V gene sequence: CDR1 SEHNR, CDR2 FQNEAQ (reference sequence). The CDR3 totals 16 residues. Germline trimming cut 4 bases from V and 4 bases from J; bases unmatched to any gene: 10. For the CDR3, the DNA is TGTGCCAGCAGCTCGGGACAGCCCTCGGAAGGAAACACCATATATTTT. Translating gives CASSSGQPSEGNTIYF.

The J gene is TRBJ2-1, the V gene TRBV2, with a possible D match to TRBD1 (5 bases). Germline assignment: CDR1 SNHLY and CDR2 FYNNEI. The CDR3 is 15 residues long. V dropped 9 bases and J dropped 7 bases, with 22 bases sitting between them. The CDR3 DNA reads TGTGCCAGAAAACTCAGGCAGGGAACCCGGAATGAGCAGTTCTTC. This sequence encodes CARKLRQGTRNEQFF.

The genes are TRBV6-2 or TRBV6-3 and TRBJ1-2; D unresolved. The CDR3 contains 12 residues. The V and J ends lost 3 bases and 6 bases respectively, with 8 bases between them. Germline CDR1 and CDR2: MNHEY and SVGEGT. The CDR3 DNA sequence: TGTGCCAGCAGTTATGGCGGCAATGGCTACACCTTC. This encodes CASSYGGNGYTF.

This clone was counted once. V usage is TRBV12-5 and J usage is TRBJ2-2, with D perhaps assigned TRBD1 or TRBD2 (6 bases each). With 5 bases removed from V and 1 base from J, the gap between germline ends came to 14 bases. The germline gives CDR1 LGHNT, CDR2 FRNRAP. The CDR3 contains 16 residues. This CDR3 reads CASGPHGGQNTGELFF. CDR3 in DNA: TGTGCTAGTGGTCCCCATGGGGGGCAGAACACCGGGGAGCTGTTTTTT.

This chain connects TRBV19 to TRBJ1-5; D may be TRBD1 (6 bases). The germline V and J ends were trimmed by 3 bases and 3 bases, with 9 bases remaining between them. The CDR3 length is 14 residues. Per the germline V gene, CDR1 is LNHDA and CDR2 is SQIVND (reference sequence). This CDR3 is CASSIGTNNQPQHF. In DNA, the CDR3 is TGTGCCAGTAGTATTGGGACAAACAATCAGCCCCAGCATTTT.

The V call is TRBV19, the J call TRBJ2-3; the D gene is possibly TRBD2 (6 bases). Germline V gene data show CDR1 as LNHDA and CDR2 as SQIVND (reference sequence). Trimming took 5 bases from V and 6 from J, leaving 15 bases between them. The CDR3 is 14 residues long. The CDR3: CASSSGLLWDTQYF. In DNA, the CDR3 is TGTGCCAGTAGTTCGGGACTCCTGTGGGATACGCAGTATTTT. The entire variable domain, with the rest obtained from reference TRBV19 and TRBJ2-3, is as follows: DGGITQSPKYLFRKEGQNVTLSCEQNLNHDAMYWYRQDPGQGLRLIYYSQIVNDFQKGDIAEGYSVSREKKESFPLTVTSAQKNPTAFYLCASSSGLLWDTQYFGPGTRLTVL.

The chain carries TRBV2 and TRBJ2-7; D is unclear. The CDR3 is made up of 14 amino acids. The ends were cut back, 5 bases at V and 0 bases at J, with 11 bases in the middle. Per germline, CDR1 SNHLY and CDR2 FYNNEI. CDR3 in amino acids: CASSRSDGSYEQYF. In DNA form, the CDR3 reads TGTGCCAGCAGTAGATCGGACGGCTCCTACGAGCAGTACTTC.

This clone showed up just once. This chain joins TRBV5-1 and TRBJ2-1; TRBD1 might be the D (5 bases). Trimming cost V 0 bases and J 7 bases, with 8 bases left between them. CDR1 is SGHRS, CDR2 YFSETQ, per germline. This CDR3 spans 13 amino acids. CDR3 bases: TGCGCCAGCAGCTTGGTAGGGGCGAATGAGCAGTTCTTC. It specifies CASSLVGANEQFF.

The J gene is TRBJ2-2, the V gene TRBV5-1; 10 bases align to TRBD1. V shed 3 bases, J shed 7 bases, and the junction held 6 bases outside the gene matches. CDR1 and CDR2 from the germline V gene are SGHRS and YFSETQ. The CDR3 sequence is 15 residues long. Here the CDR3 DNA reads TGCGCCAGCAGCTCCCGACAGGGGGCAGACGGGGAGCTGTTTTTT. This gives the protein CASSSRQGADGELFF.

Regarding this clone: One end of the junction varies from germline; a read error may be responsible. This chain links TRBV27 with TRBJ2-1; TRBD2 aligns across 7 bases. The CDR3 is made up of 14 amino acids. The germline CDR1 and CDR2 sequences are MNHEY and SMNVEV (reference sequence). CDR3 protein: CASRKLTPGLEFIF. For the CDR3, the DNA is TGTGCCAGCAGAAAACTCACTCCAGGACTAGAGTTTATCTTC.

The chain is built from TRBV4-3 and TRBJ2-3; D might be TRBD1 or TRBD2, each matching 5 bases. V was pared by 3 bases and J by 4 bases, with 14 bases between. The germline CDR1 and CDR2 sequences are LGHNA and YSLEER. This CDR3 spans 15 amino acids. The CDR3 DNA follows: TGCGCCAGCAGCCACGGGTATGGGGGTTCAGATACGCAGTATTTT. Translating it yields CASSHGYGGSDTQYF.

V and J are TRBV4-3 and TRBJ2-1, with 10 bases that match TRBD1. Germline assignment: CDR1 LGHNA and CDR2 YSLEER. With 6 bases clipped from V and 4 bases from J, the junction kept 6 bases outside the gene matches. The CDR3 runs 15 residues. CDR3 in DNA: TGCGCCAGCAGTCCCGGGACAGGGGTGTACAATGAGCAGTTCTTC. Translating gives CASSPGTGVYNEQFF.

The rearrangement links TRBV4-1 to TRBJ1-3, with D possibly TRBD1 on 6 matching bases. The CDR3 covers 17 residues. Germline V lookup: CDR1 MGHRA, CDR2 YSYEKL. The V and J ends lost 0 bases and 4 bases respectively, with 16 bases between them. The CDR3 loop is CASSQDIGGAWGNTIYF. The CDR3 nucleotides are TGCGCCAGCAGCCAAGACATCGGGGGCGCGTGGGGAAACACCATATATTTT.

This clone has just one count. The rearrangement uses TRBV7-6 and TRBJ2-5; D remains unclear. V gave up 2 bases and J gave up 0 bases, with 7 bases separating them. The CDR3 runs 14 residues. Germline-derived CDR1 and CDR2 are SGHVS and FNYEAQ. The CDR3 DNA sequence: TGTGCCAGCAGCTTATATGAGGACCAAGAGACCCAGTACTTC. It encodes CASSLYEDQETQYF.

This chain joins TRBV6-1 and TRBJ1-2; possibly TRBD1 for D (5 bases). Trimming pared 3 bases from V and 4 bases from J, leaving 12 bases between. This CDR3 is built from 14 residues. CDR1 is MNHNS and CDR2 is SASEGT in the germline V gene. The CDR3 coding sequence is TGTGCCAGCAGTGATGACAGTGGAGTCTATGGCTACACCTTC. This encodes CASSDDSGVYGYTF.

V and J are TRBV2 and TRBJ1-5; D is possibly TRBD1 (5 bases). Germline CDR1 reads SNHLY; CDR2 reads FYNNEI. There are 16 residues in the CDR3. Between the trimmed V and J ends, which lost 4 bases and 2 bases, there was a span of 15 bases. The CDR3 reads CASSGQGPRGNQPQHF. The CDR3 DNA reads as TGTGCCAGCAGTGGGCAGGGACCGAGGGGCAATCAGCCCCAGCATTTT.

The chain links TRBV2 to TRBJ2-7; D is uncertain. Germline V gene data show CDR1 as SNHLY and CDR2 as FYNNEI. Trimming left V 4 bases short and J 2 bases short, with 6 bases between. CDR3 size: 12 residues. The CDR3 DNA sequence: TGTGCCAGCAGTGCTAATACCTACGAGCAGTACTTC. Translating it yields CASSANTYEQYF.

The chain employs TRBV28 and TRBJ1-1; 7 bases match TRBD1. Trimming removed 2 bases from V and 1 base from J; junction bases left unmatched: 7. The CDR3 runs 16 residues. Germline V gene sequence: CDR1 MDHEN, CDR2 SYDVKM. CDR3 in amino acids: CASSLGAGGQNTEAFF. CDR3 bases: TGTGCCAGCAGTTTAGGGGCAGGGGGGCAGAACACTGAAGCTTTCTTT.

The CDR3 region has the DNA TGTGCCAGCAGCTCGGACAGGGGGCGAGTGGCTTTCTTT. This codes for CASSSDRGRVAFF. The J gene is TRBJ1-1, the V gene TRBV7-8; 11 bases are a match to TRBD1. Germline-derived CDR1 and CDR2 are SGHVS and FQNEAQ. CDR3 size: 13 residues. After removal of 4 bases from V and 11 bases from J, the junction contained 6 bases not matched to a gene.

The chain is built from TRBV5-6 and TRBJ2-2; D is undetermined. Trimming took off 5 bases at V and 7 bases at J, with 18 bases between the two ends. The CDR3 runs to 15 residues. Looked up from germline, CDR1 is SGHDT and CDR2 is YYEEEE. In DNA form, the CDR3 reads TGTGCCAGCAGTTCCCTAAGTGGGCCCCACGGGGAGCTGTTTTTT. Translation: CASSSLSGPHGELFF.

This rearrangement joins TRBV19 to TRBJ1-1; 9 nucleotides agree with TRBD1. This CDR3 has 15 amino acids. J gave up 1 base and V 8 bases, and 8 bases lay outside the gene matches. CDR1 and CDR2 (germline): LNHDA, SQIVND (reference sequence). CDR3 sequence reads: CASHPGQGWNTEAFF. CDR3 DNA: TGTGCCAGTCACCCGGGACAGGGTTGGAACACTGAAGCTTTCTTT.

The rearrangement uses TRBV5-6 and TRBJ2-7; tentative D call: TRBD1 (6 bases). V lost 5 bases and J 6 bases, leaving 18 bases between the germline ends. Germline CDR1 SGHDT, CDR2 YYEEEE. CDR3 length equals 14 residues. The CDR3 sequence: CASSYRDNGGEQYF. The CDR3 DNA is TGTGCCAGCAGTTACCGGGACAATGGAGGCGAGCAGTACTTC.